This TCR beta chain was retrieved from a study of shared clonotypes between healthy human individuals. Study in general: Per donor, three plates held CD4 naive cells, three held CD4 memory, two held CD8 naive and one held CD8 memory. Findings and caveats of the study: Expectations were that clonotype sharing among donors would be affected by sequencing depth.

Sequenced by immunoSEQ multiplex PCR; TCRdb stores in-frame clones only, minus some. The sample shows some 2,100,000 clones, about 94% of them seen only once. Comments on this clone: Its antigen is not identified.

CDR3 length: 15 amino acids. With 3 bases clipped from V and 0 bases from J, the junction kept 5 bases outside the gene matches. Germline V CDR1 and CDR2: ENHRY, SYGVKD. The donor population consisted of healthy HIV-negative adults with no recent acute infections or vaccinations. Researchers partitioned CD4+ cells into CD45RA+ naive and CD45RA-negative memory subsets. The origin of this receptor is a man younger than 30 in good health. The sample consisted of naive CD4+ T cells sorted from blood. The sample's subset: CD45RA+ positively selected. J is TRBJ2-7 and V is TRBV10-3; 7 nucleotides align to TRBD2. The CDR3 loop reads CAISEAGLSSYEQYF. The CDR3, as DNA: TGTGCCATCAGTGAAGCGGGGCTGAGCTCCTACGAGCAGTACTTC.